This T cell receptor beta chain came from a study of blood T cells in healthy people across ages. Comment on this clonotype: What it recognizes is unknown.

Findings of the study overall: It was not known whether donors were CMV positive (a possible confounder of expanded clonotype changes). Naive CD4+ cells and diversity were both higher in long-lived donors than in aged donors.

A second about 7 to 12 cycle PCR used barcoded and J-beta primers. MiXCR, run by TCRdb on the 5' RACE reads, gives a single entry per CDR3 protein. This sample has over 1,200,000 distinct CDR3 sequences; approximately 59% occur once, and the top ten carry 6.7%. The clonotype originates from a man aged 18 to 29 in good health. Sample: blood.

CDR3 protein: CASSEAEGYPYEQYF. The CDR3 DNA reads TGTGCCAGCAGTGAAGCGGAGGGCTACCCCTACGAGCAGTACTTC. The V and J genes are TRBV6-1 and TRBJ2-7, with D maybe TRBD2 (6 bases). V lost 0 bases and J lost 2, with 11 bases in between. Germline values: CDR1 MNHNS, CDR2 SASEGT. This CDR3 region has 15 residues.